The 18 T cell receptor beta chains reported below all come from one sample, sequenced in a study of blood T cell repertoires in COVID-19. Sequenced by immunoSEQ multiplex PCR; TCRdb stores in-frame clones only, minus some. This sample has about 160,000 clones, with roughly 80% found just once. Source material: peripheral blood. The receptors derive from a woman in her forties with COVID-19, enrolled during active disease.

The chain joins TRBV5-4 to TRBJ1-2, with 9 bases lining up with TRBD1. Germline V gene lookup returns CDR1 SGHNT and CDR2 YYREEE (reference sequence). J was trimmed by 8 bases and V by 0 bases; bases with no gene match: 5. The CDR3 runs to 14 residues. Written as DNA, the CDR3 is TGTGCCAGCAGCTTGGACCGGGACAGGGCCGGCTACACCTTC. It codes for CASSLDRDRAGYTF.

This chain uses TRBV10-3 with TRBJ1-5; D remains unclear. The CDR3 spans 17 residues. Trimming stripped 6 bases from V and 0 bases from J, with 18 bases between. Per the germline V gene, CDR1 is ENHRY and CDR2 is SYGVKD. The CDR3: CAISKAAQPNSNQPQHF. CDR3 bases: TGTGCCATCAGCAAAGCGGCCCAGCCAAATAGCAATCAGCCCCAGCATTTT.

This clone appeared once. The V gene is TRBV3-1 (or the pseudogene TRBV3-2), the J gene TRBJ1-2, with 7 bases aligning to TRBD1. Trimming took 1 base from V and 4 from J; bases not matched to a gene: 18. CDR3 length: 19 residues. Germline CDR1 and CDR2: LGHDT and YNNKEL (reference sequence). For the CDR3, the DNA is TGTGCCAGCAGCCAAGGTGAGAGACAGGGCGTCATCGGGACCTATGGCTACACCTTC. Amino acid sequence: CASSQGERQGVIGTYGYTF.

V is TRBV5-8 and J is TRBJ2-5; TRBD2 matches 8 bases. The CDR3 is 15 amino acids. The V segment lost 4 bases and the J segment 4 bases; nucleotides outside the gene matches: 9. In germline, CDR1 is SGHTS, CDR2 YDEGEE. CDR3 nucleotide sequence: TGTGCCAGCAGCCTCGGGGGGGCCCTCAGAGAGACCCAGTACTTC. It encodes CASSLGGALRETQYF.

V usage is TRBV6-6 and J usage is TRBJ2-5; TRBD2 might be the D (7 bases). The CDR3 is 13 amino acids. Germline CDR1 reads MNHNY; CDR2 reads SVGAGI (reference sequence). V lost 10 bases and J lost 1, with 13 bases in between. Here the CDR3 reads CATAGAIQETQYF. The CDR3 DNA follows: TGTGCCACCGCGGGGGCCATCCAAGAGACCCAGTACTTC.

The chain combines TRBV14 with TRBJ2-5; D ambiguous. CDR1 is SGHDN and CDR2 is FVKESK in the germline V gene. The CDR3 consists of 16 residues. Trimming took off 6 bases at V and 5 bases at J, with 22 bases between the two ends. The CDR3 here is CASSPGAWSPVETQYF. As DNA, the CDR3 is TGTGCCAGCAGTCCGGGTGCTTGGAGCCCGGTTGAGACCCAGTACTTC.

The genes are TRBV19 and TRBJ1-1, with a tentative D call TRBD1 (6 bases). The CDR3 is 12 amino acids. Germline lookup yields CDR1 LNHDA and CDR2 SQIVND (reference sequence). Between the trimmed V and J ends, which lost 9 bases and 7 bases, there was a span of 15 bases. CDR3 coding DNA: TGTGCCAGCTTACTTGGGACAAGTGAAGCTTTCTTT. It specifies CASLLGTSEAFF.

The J gene is TRBJ2-3, the V gene TRBV15; TRBD2 agrees at 8 bases. V shed 1 base and J 2 bases; nucleotides not matched to a gene: 14. The CDR3 is 19 residues long. In germline, CDR1 is LNHNV, CDR2 YYDKDF (reference sequence). CDR3 sequence (DNA): TGTGCCACCAGCAGAGTAGGTAGCGGGGCGTCGCCCCCCACAGATACGCAGTATTTT. It specifies CATSRVGSGASPPTDTQYF. Full variable domain (remainder filled in from reference TRBV15 and TRBJ2-3): DAMVIQNPRYQVTQFGKPVTLSCSQTLNHNVMYWYQQKSSQAPKLLFHYYDKDFNNEADTPDNFQSRRPNTSFCFLDIRSPGLGDTAMYLCATSRVGSGASPPTDTQYFGPGTRLTVL.

V and J are TRBV7-9 and TRBJ2-7; 9 bases fit TRBD1. V was pared by 3 bases and J by 0 bases, with 6 bases of the junction left unmatched. The CDR3 length is 16 residues. CDR1 and CDR2 from the germline V gene are SEHNR and FQNEAQ (reference sequence). For the CDR3, the DNA is TGTGCCAGCAGCTTTCGACAGGGGGGGAGCTCCTACGAGCAGTACTTC. It yields the protein CASSFRQGGSSYEQYF.

Only one count was recorded for this clone. The chain recombines TRBV7-9 with TRBJ2-6; a weak D match, TRBD1 (6 bases). Trimming cost V 6 bases and J 1 base, with 10 bases left between them. The CDR3 contains 15 residues. The germline CDR1 and CDR2 sequences are SEHNR and FQNEAQ (reference sequence). The chain's CDR3 is CASRAGVSGANVLTF. Here the CDR3 DNA reads TGTGCCAGCAGAGCAGGGGTATCTGGGGCCAACGTCCTGACTTTC.

This rearrangement joins TRBV7-9 to TRBJ1-5; D perhaps matches TRBD1 (5 bases). The CDR3 runs 13 residues. CDR1 is SEHNR, CDR2 FQNEAQ, per germline (reference sequence). V dropped 3 bases and J dropped 4 bases, with 7 bases sitting between them. The chain's CDR3 is CASSFDRNQPQHF. DNA for the CDR3: TGTGCCAGCAGCTTTGACAGAAATCAGCCCCAGCATTTT.

The chain employs TRBV19 and TRBJ2-7, with 11 bases fitting TRBD2. V dropped 5 bases and J dropped 1; count of bases not matched to a gene: 4. The CDR3 has 15 residues. Germline assignment: CDR1 LNHDA and CDR2 SQIVND (reference sequence). The CDR3 DNA follows: TGTGCCAGTAGTGCCCGGACTAGCGGGTCCTACGAGCAGTACTTC. Residues: CASSARTSGSYEQYF. Full variable domain (missing parts from reference TRBV19 and TRBJ2-7): DGGITQSPKYLFRKEGQNVTLSCEQNLNHDAMYWYRQDPGQGLRLIYYSQIVNDFQKGDIAEGYSVSREKKESFPLTVTSAQKNPTAFYLCASSARTSGSYEQYFGPGTRLTVT.

The rearrangement links TRBV14 to TRBJ1-1; 8 nucleotides line up with TRBD1. The CDR3 runs 17 residues. CDR1 and CDR2 from the germline V gene are SGHDN and FVKESK. V gave up 3 bases and J gave up 0 bases; unmatched junction bases: 9. The chain's CDR3 is CASSQHHRGRLNTEAFF. As DNA, the CDR3 is TGTGCCAGCAGCCAGCATCACAGGGGGAGATTGAACACTGAAGCTTTCTTT. Together with reference TRBV14 and TRBJ1-1, the CDR3 gives the full variable domain: EAGVTQFPSHSVIEKGQTVTLRCDPISGHDNLYWYRRVMGKEIKFLLHFVKESKQDESGMPNNRFLAERTGGTYSTLKVQPAELEDSGVYFCASSQHHRGRLNTEAFFGQGTRLTVV.

The rearrangement links TRBV30 to TRBJ2-7, with 10 nucleotides matching TRBD2. The germline gives CDR1 GTSNPN, CDR2 SVGIG (reference sequence). J gave up 5 bases and V 6 bases, and 4 bases lay outside the gene matches. The CDR3 consists of 12 residues. The CDR3 spells CACLAGVNEQYF. In nucleotides, the CDR3 is TGTGCCTGTCTAGCGGGAGTTAACGAGCAGTACTTC.

DNA of the CDR3: TGCGCCAGCAGCCAAGTGTGGCAGGGTCGAAGTCAGCCCCAGCATTTT. Translated: CASSQVWQGRSQPQHF. The chain recombines TRBV4-1 with TRBJ1-5; D might be TRBD1 (5 bases). The CDR3 runs to 16 residues. Germline values: CDR1 MGHRA, CDR2 YSYEKL. V lost 1 base and J lost 6, with 16 bases in between.

This sequence joins TRBV12-5 and TRBJ2-1; TRBD2 is a possible D gene (6 bases). The germline V gene encodes CDR1 LGHNT and CDR2 FRNRAP. Trimming stripped 5 bases from V and 3 bases from J, with 11 bases between. The CDR3 runs to 14 residues. The CDR3 coding sequence is TGTGCTAGTGGTGGGACTTCTAACTACAATGAGCAGTTCTTC. Its translation is CASGGTSNYNEQFF.

The V and J genes are TRBV12-2 and TRBJ2-3; the listed D gene, TRBD2, was not tested against the DNA. TRBV12-2 is a documented pseudogene. CDR3 length: 14 residues. Written as DNA, the CDR3 is TGTGCAAGTCGCTTAGGTAATAGCACAGATACGCAGTATTTT. Protein: CASRLGNSTDTQYF.

V is TRBV27 and J is TRBJ2-1, with D perhaps TRBD1 (5 bases). The V and J ends lost 0 bases and 6 bases respectively, with 15 bases between them. The CDR3 spans 16 residues. The germline gives CDR1 MNHEY, CDR2 SMNVEV (reference sequence). For the CDR3, the DNA is TGTGCCAGCAGTTTATCTTACCAGGGAATCAGCAATGAGCAGTTCTTC. Translating gives CASSLSYQGISNEQFF.